This passage covers 2 T cell receptor beta chains from one sample sequenced in a study of technical replicates of blood from several donors. Some clones are missing from TCRdb's copy, which holds only in-frame ones; the method was immunoSEQ multiplex PCR. The repertoire includes 62,000 or so clones, 85% to 90% of them detected once, and just over 5% sits in the top ten. Sequencing was done on a sample of PBMCs. The receptor source for this set is a human donor in good health. Some clones in this sample may be carry-over from other donors' samples.

This rearrangement joins TRBV6-5 to TRBJ1-2; unclear D gene. V lost 0 bases, J lost 3 bases, and 11 bases lay in between. The germline V gene has CDR1 MNHEY and CDR2 SVGAGI. The CDR3 sequence is 15 residues long. The CDR3 DNA is TGTGCCAGCAGTTACTCGGTTACCGGGGACTATGGCTACACCTTC. Translating it yields CASSYSVTGDYGYTF.

V gene TRBV5-1 combines with J gene TRBJ2-5; 7 nucleotides align to TRBD1. Germline lookup yields CDR1 SGHRS and CDR2 YFSETQ. The CDR3 covers 14 residues. V shed 5 bases and J 8 bases; nucleotides not matched to a gene: 12. The CDR3 here is CASSRTGDWSTQYF. CDR3 sequence (DNA): TGCGCCAGCAGTCGGACAGGCGACTGGAGCACCCAGTACTTC.